These 29 T cell receptor beta chains originate from one sample sequenced in a study of blood T cell repertoires in COVID-19. Clones were sequenced by immunoSEQ multiplex PCR, and TCRdb holds only the in-frame ones, with some missing. The profile shows 100,000 or so clones, about 86% of them singletons. The sequenced sample was peripheral blood. The receptors originated from a man aged 55 to 70 with acute or convalescent COVID-19.

The genes are TRBV7-9 and TRBJ1-1, with D perhaps TRBD1 (6 bases). Germline assignment: CDR1 SEHNR and CDR2 FQNEAQ (reference sequence). This CDR3 is built from 13 residues. The ends were cut back, 4 bases at V and 3 bases at J, with 9 bases in the middle. As DNA, the CDR3 is TGTGCCAGCAGCTCAGGGGCTCACACTGAAGCTTTCTTT. Translating gives CASSSGAHTEAFF.

The chain carries TRBV19 and TRBJ1-2, with D tentatively TRBD1 (6 bases). CDR1 and CDR2 (germline): LNHDA, SQIVND (reference sequence). The length of the CDR3 is 14 residues. V dropped 5 bases and J dropped 7 bases, with 17 bases sitting between them. The CDR3 region is CASSQQGIYFGYTF. The CDR3 DNA sequence: TGTGCCAGTAGTCAACAGGGTATTTATTTTGGCTACACCTTC. Supplemented by reference TRBV19 and TRBJ1-2, the full variable domain reads DGGITQSPKYLFRKEGQNVTLSCEQNLNHDAMYWYRQDPGQGLRLIYYSQIVNDFQKGDIAEGYSVSREKKESFPLTVTSAQKNPTAFYLCASSQQGIYFGYTFGSGTRLTVV.

In its sample, this clone was seen a few times. The chain couples TRBV29-1 to TRBJ1-1; D gene ambiguous. Germline V gene lookup returns CDR1 SQVTM and CDR2 ANQGSEA. The CDR3 spans 14 residues. The V end was cut by 4 bases, the J end by 4 bases, with 16 bases between. CDR3 region: CSVASLGGVTEAFF. CDR3 sequence (DNA): TGCAGCGTTGCCAGCCTAGGTGGTGTCACTGAAGCTTTCTTT.

The chain joins TRBV5-6 to TRBJ2-1; D may be TRBD2 (6 bases). The CDR3 has 11 amino acids. Trimming removed 2 bases at V and 14 bases at J, with 11 bases between. Germline CDR1 is SGHDT and CDR2 is YYEEEE. In DNA form, the CDR3 reads TGTGCCAGCAGCTTCGAGACTAGTAAGTTCTTC. Translating gives CASSFETSKFF.

This clone showed up just once. The CDR3 DNA follows: TGCGCCAGCACCCGAGAGGGATCGGGCACCGGGGAGCTGTTTTTT. This translates into CASTREGSGTGELFF. This sequence joins TRBV5-1 and TRBJ2-2, with D possibly being TRBD2 (5 bases). The CDR3 is made up of 15 amino acids. Trimming shortened V by 6 bases and J by 4 bases, and 16 bases separated the two germline ends. CDR1 is SGHRS and CDR2 is YFSETQ in the germline V gene. Based on the CDR3 plus reference TRBV5-1 and TRBJ2-2, the full variable domain is KAGVTQTPRYLIKTRGQQVTLSCSPISGHRSVSWYQQTPGQGLQFLFEYFSETQRNKGNFPGRFSGRQFSNSRSEMNVSTLELGDSALYLCASTREGSGTGELFFGEGSRLTVL.

This clone was found once. The rearrangement uses TRBV6-1 and TRBJ2-2, with 7 bases fitting TRBD1. This CDR3 is built from 16 residues. Germline CDR1 and CDR2: MNHNS and SASEGT. Germline trimming cut 4 bases from V and 2 bases from J; bases unmatched to any gene: 7. The CDR3 loop is CASSVPTGSNTGELFF. The CDR3 DNA sequence: TGTGCCAGCAGTGTTCCGACAGGGTCAAACACCGGGGAGCTGTTTTTT.

On this clone itself: Other DNA sequences in the sample encode the same CDR3. V gene TRBV4-3 combines with J gene TRBJ1-2, with D maybe TRBD1 (5 bases). Trimming took off 0 bases at V and 5 bases at J, with 7 bases between the two ends. This CDR3 region has 13 residues. Germline CDR1 LGHNA, CDR2 YSLEER. This CDR3 reads CASSQDRGYGYTF. DNA of the CDR3: TGCGCCAGCAGCCAAGATAGGGGTTATGGCTACACCTTC.

This clone was counted between two and nine times. The chain uses TRBV3-1 (or the pseudogene TRBV3-2) and TRBJ2-7; D uncertain. The CDR3 has 13 residues. CDR1 and CDR2 from the germline V gene are LGHDT and YNNKEL (reference sequence). V lost 1 base, J lost 4 bases, and 8 bases lay in between. CDR3 in DNA: TGTGCCAGCAGCCAAGGCTCTAGATACGAGCAGTACTTC. This codes for CASSQGSRYEQYF.

The chain has TRBV20-1 and TRBJ2-2; weak D call: TRBD1 (7 bases). This CDR3 region has 14 residues. V lost 3 bases and J 4 bases, leaving 12 bases between the germline ends. CDR1 is DFQATT and CDR2 is SNEGSKA in the germline V gene (reference sequence). CDR3 loop: CSASRQGGTGELFF. The CDR3 DNA sequence: TGCAGTGCTAGTCGGCAGGGGGGCACCGGGGAGCTGTTTTTT.

On this clone itself: One end of the junction is discordant with germline, which a read error may explain. This chain uses TRBV12-3 or TRBV12-4 with TRBJ1-1; TRBD1 might be the D (6 bases). The CDR3 loop spans 10 amino acids. The CDR3 region has the DNA TGTGCCAGCAGTTATGGGGACATGGTATTT. Protein: CASSYGDMVF.

The rearrangement joins TRBV6-5 to TRBJ2-7; 10 bases agree with TRBD1. The CDR3 sequence is 14 residues long. The V gene end was trimmed by 5 bases and the J gene end by 5 bases; junction bases not matched to a gene: 6. The germline V gene has CDR1 MNHEY and CDR2 SVGAGI. Written as DNA, the CDR3 is TGTGCCAGCAGTACCGGGACAGGGGTCCACGAGCAGTACTTC. It is translated as CASSTGTGVHEQYF.

The J gene is TRBJ2-2, the V gene TRBV7-2; D not resolved. V was pared by 4 bases and J by 6 bases, with 9 bases between. This CDR3 spans 13 amino acids. Germline V gives CDR1 SGHTA, CDR2 FQGNSA. Here the CDR3 DNA reads TGTGCCAGCAGCTACTTTGGTGCCGGGGAGCTGTTTTTT. Its protein is CASSYFGAGELFF.

The chain combines TRBV5-1 with TRBJ1-1; no firm D call. The CDR3 runs to 14 residues. Deletions cut 1 base from V and 1 base from J, with 8 bases between. The germline V gene has CDR1 SGHRS and CDR2 YFSETQ. The CDR3 sequence: CASSLLGRNTEAFF. The CDR3 DNA reads as TGCGCCAGCAGCTTGCTTGGCAGGAACACTGAAGCTTTCTTT. Variable domain in full (rest from reference TRBV5-1 and TRBJ1-1): KAGVTQTPRYLIKTRGQQVTLSCSPISGHRSVSWYQQTPGQGLQFLFEYFSETQRNKGNFPGRFSGRQFSNSRSEMNVSTLELGDSALYLCASSLLGRNTEAFFGQGTRLTVV.

This chain uses TRBV19 with TRBJ1-2; 7 bases map to TRBD1. Germline assignment: CDR1 LNHDA and CDR2 SQIVND (reference sequence). V shed 7 bases, J shed 4 bases, and the junction held 6 bases outside the gene matches. This CDR3 has 13 amino acids. The CDR3 loop is CASTRDSFYGYTF. The CDR3, as DNA: TGTGCCAGTACCCGGGACAGCTTCTATGGCTACACCTTC.

This clone was picked up a small number of times. This chain uses TRBV11-3 with TRBJ1-1; the match to TRBD1 covers 7 bases. V lost 7 bases and J lost 7; bases outside the gene matches: 9. This CDR3 contains 13 residues. The germline CDR1 and CDR2 sequences are SGHNT and YENEEA. In nucleotides, the CDR3 is TGTGCCAGCACTGGGACAGCCGGTATTGAAGCTTTCTTT. This translates into CASTGTAGIEAFF. Filled out from reference TRBV11-3 and TRBJ1-1, the complete variable domain reads EAGVVQSPRYKIIEKKQPVAFWCNPISGHNTLYWYLQNLGQGPELLIRYENEEAVDDSQLPKDRFSAERLKGVDSTLKIQPAELGDSAVYLCASTGTAGIEAFFGQGTRLTVV.

This rearrangement joins TRBV6-6 to TRBJ2-7; 11 bases line up with TRBD2. This CDR3 spans 14 amino acids. The germline gives CDR1 MNHNY, CDR2 SVGAGI (reference sequence). J was trimmed by 0 bases and V by 6 bases; bases with no gene match: 1. The CDR3 region has the DNA TGTGCCAGCAGAGGGACTAGCGGCTCCTACGAGCAGTACGTC. This sequence encodes CASRGTSGSYEQYV.

The chain carries TRBV7-9 and TRBJ2-1; 10 bases line up with TRBD2. The germline CDR1 and CDR2 sequences are SEHNR and FQNEAQ (reference sequence). The CDR3 has 16 residues. The J segment lost 4 bases and the V segment lost 5 bases, leaving 8 bases of the junction unmatched. The DNA for the CDR3 is TGTGCCAGCAGCCCATTAGCGGGGGGAATGTACAATGAGCAGTTCTTC. As protein: CASSPLAGGMYNEQFF.

The chain carries TRBV19 and TRBJ2-2; TRBD1 matches 7 bases. Trimming at V came to 5 bases and at J to 5 bases, leaving 11 bases not matched to a gene. The CDR3 extends over 16 amino acids. Per germline, CDR1 LNHDA and CDR2 SQIVND (reference sequence). The CDR3 DNA is TGTGCCAGTAGTCCGCCCCCAGGGGGTTATACCGGGGAGCTGTTTTTT. Encoded protein: CASSPPPGGYTGELFF.

The sample holds one count of this clone. V is TRBV28 and J is TRBJ2-5, with a possible D match to TRBD1 (5 bases). V lost 4 bases to trimming and J lost 2 bases, with 14 bases between them. The germline V gene encodes CDR1 MDHEN and CDR2 SYDVKM. The CDR3 covers 15 residues. The DNA for the CDR3 is TGTGCCAGCAGTTCCAGGGCCTTCCCTCAAGAGACCCAGTACTTC. This codes for CASSSRAFPQETQYF.

This rearrangement joins TRBV19 to TRBJ1-5; maybe TRBD1 (5 bases). Trimming took off 7 bases at V and 5 bases at J, with 12 bases between the two ends. This CDR3 has 13 amino acids. Germline V lookup: CDR1 LNHDA, CDR2 SQIVND (reference sequence). The CDR3, as DNA: TGTGCCAGTATCCAGGGCCGAGATCAGCCCCAGCATTTT. Translated, it gives CASIQGRDQPQHF.

This clone occurred a few times. V and J are TRBV7-3 and TRBJ2-5; 7 bases map to TRBD2. The CDR3 runs to 14 residues. The V gene end was trimmed by 5 bases and the J gene end by 2 bases; junction bases not matched to a gene: 5. Germline CDR1 is SGHTA and CDR2 is FQGTGA. CDR3 bases: TGTGCCAGCAGCCCGACGGGACTACAAGAGACCCAGTACTTC. This translates into CASSPTGLQETQYF.

V is TRBV6-2 or TRBV6-3 and J is TRBJ2-3; 8 bases fit TRBD1. The trim removed 2 bases at V and 5 bases at J, leaving 6 bases unmatched. The length of the CDR3 is 15 residues. Germline CDR1 is MNHEY and CDR2 is SVGEGT. The CDR3 is CASSYADRVLDTQYF. The DNA of the CDR3 is TGTGCCAGCAGTTACGCGGACAGGGTCTTAGATACGCAGTATTTT.

In its sample, this clone was seen once. The rearrangement joins TRBV6-5 to TRBJ2-7; 8 nucleotides line up with TRBD2. The germline V gene encodes CDR1 MNHEY and CDR2 SVGAGI. The CDR3 spans 13 residues. The V segment lost 6 bases and the J segment 6 bases; nucleotides outside the gene matches: 7. The CDR3 spells CASRPGTRGEQYV. In DNA form, the CDR3 reads TGTGCCAGCAGGCCAGGGACTAGGGGCGAGCAGTACGTC.

The chain uses TRBV7-9 and TRBJ1-1, with a weak D call TRBD1 (6 bases). Trimming stripped 5 bases from V and 7 bases from J, with 20 bases between. This CDR3 region has 15 residues. Germline V lookup: CDR1 SEHNR, CDR2 FQNEAQ (reference sequence). The CDR3 nucleotides read TGTGCCAGCAGCCCCTATCGACAGGCTGGGGATGAAGCTTTCTTT. This translates into CASSPYRQAGDEAFF.

CDR3 sequence (DNA): TGTGCCAGCAGCGTCGTCATAGCGGGTTACAATGAGCAGTTCTTC. Translation gives CASSVVIAGYNEQFF. The rearrangement joins TRBV9 to TRBJ2-1, with 7 bases fitting TRBD2. CDR1 and CDR2 (germline): SGDLS, YYNGEE. The CDR3 spans 15 residues. The J segment lost 4 bases and the V segment lost 2 bases, leaving 6 bases of the junction unmatched.

CDR3 amino acids: CASSVGQLNEKLFF. CDR3 sequence (DNA): TGTGCCAGTAGTGTTGGACAGCTTAATGAAAAACTGTTTTTT. V is TRBV19 and J is TRBJ1-4; a possible D gene is TRBD1 (6 bases). The CDR3 has 14 residues. V dropped 5 bases and J dropped 4 bases, with 11 bases sitting between them. The germline CDR1 and CDR2 sequences are LNHDA and SQIVND (reference sequence).

This clone appeared once. The rearrangement links TRBV20-1 to TRBJ1-4, with no clear D. Trimming stripped 3 bases from V and 8 bases from J, with 7 bases between. The germline CDR1 and CDR2 sequences are DFQATT and SNEGSKA (reference sequence). This CDR3 has 11 residues. The CDR3 spells CSASIREKLFF. The CDR3 DNA reads as TGCAGTGCTAGCATCCGGGAAAAACTGTTTTTT.

This chain joins TRBV9 and TRBJ2-1; 8 bases fit TRBD2. Germline CDR1 SGDLS, CDR2 YYNGEE. With 3 bases clipped from V and 3 bases from J, the junction kept 5 bases outside the gene matches. This CDR3 has 15 amino acids. Written as DNA, the CDR3 is TGTGCCAGCAGCGCTAGCGGGCTCTTCTACAATGAGCAGTTCTTC. The encoded protein is CASSASGLFYNEQFF.

The chain uses TRBV9 and TRBJ1-1; D uncertain. The length of the CDR3 is 17 residues. Germline V gives CDR1 SGDLS, CDR2 YYNGEE. Trimming removed 4 bases from V and 3 bases from J, with 22 bases in between. The CDR3 sequence is CASSSPRRRPLDTEAFF. In nucleotides, the CDR3 is TGTGCCAGCAGCTCCCCACGGCGCAGGCCCCTGGACACTGAAGCTTTCTTT.